This T cell receptor beta chain was captured by sequencing in a study of blood T cell repertoires in COVID-19. Across the whole study: Nucleic acid was either cDNA or gDNA, and it came from T cells, B-cell-depleted T cells, or PBMCs.

Using immunoSEQ multiplex PCR, the repertoire was profiled, and TCRdb retains in-frame clones only, with some absent. Among about 130,000 clones listed, approximately 81% were seen once. Germline loops: CDR1 LGHDT, CDR2 YNNKEL (reference sequence). V was clipped by 5 bases and J by 4 bases; unmatched bases: 8. The CDR3 contains 15 residues. The chain carries TRBV3-1 (or the pseudogene TRBV3-2) and TRBJ1-2; 9 nucleotides align to TRBD1. This TCR derives from a man aged 60 to 69 with acute or convalescent COVID-19. The sample consisted of peripheral blood. The CDR3 sequence: CASSERTGGGYGYTF. CDR3 nucleotides: TGTGCCAGCAGCGAACGAACAGGGGGCGGCTATGGCTACACCTTC.